Here is one T cell receptor beta chain with its context. The PCR contained 60 Vbeta and 13 Jbeta primers. TCRdb's table, derived via immunoSEQ multiplex PCR, lists solely in-frame clones and lacks some. This sample's clone table lists some 200,000 clones. The sample is drawn from a study of cytomegalovirus exposure and HLA in healthy donors. Germline loops: CDR1 SGHNT, CDR2 YYREEE (reference sequence). The CDR3 loop spans 16 amino acids. The germline V and J ends were trimmed by 4 bases and 0 bases, with 16 bases remaining between them. The rearrangement links TRBV5-4 to TRBJ1-2; tentatively, D is TRBD1 (6 bases). The source of this sequence is a girl aged 2 to 10 in good health and CMV-seropositive. The specimen was PBMCs. CDR3 in amino acids: CASSGPVYRANYGYTF. CDR3 DNA: TGTGCCAGCAGCGGCCCGGTTTACAGGGCTAACTATGGCTACACCTTC.